The 5 T cell receptor beta chains reported below all come from one sample, sequenced in a study of Ad26.COV2.S vaccination and SARS-CoV-2 variants. As for treatment: about 20 received Ad26.COV2.S at low or high dose, single or two shots; 5 received placebo; per-sample allocation not given. Sampling was done on day 63 after the first vaccine or placebo injection. TCRdb keeps only in-frame clones here, not all; method: immunoSEQ multiplex PCR. The sample holds around 500,000 clones, approximately 90% seen once. This specimen consisted of peripheral blood, obtained in a trial of Ad26.COV2.S vaccine versus placebo. Receptor source: a person between 18 and 65 years old who received the Ad26.COV2.S COVID-19 vaccine or a placebo.

The chain has TRBV2 and TRBJ2-7; 10 bases map to TRBD2. Germline values: CDR1 SNHLY, CDR2 FYNNEI. The CDR3 loop spans 15 amino acids. V was pared by 6 bases and J by 4 bases, with 9 bases of the junction left unmatched. The CDR3 DNA reads as TGTGCCAGCAGCTTAGCGGGAGGAGGTGTGTACGAGCAGTACTTC. This sequence encodes CASSLAGGGVYEQYF.

V usage is TRBV19 and J usage is TRBJ2-7; a possible D gene is TRBD1 (5 bases). Germline-derived CDR1 and CDR2 are LNHDA and SQIVND (reference sequence). Trimming removed 5 bases at V and 6 bases at J, with 14 bases between. This CDR3 is built from 13 residues. The CDR3 region has the DNA TGTGCCAGTAGTCGCGCGCCAGGGTTCGAGCAGTACTTC. This encodes CASSRAPGFEQYF.

The rearrangement links TRBV7-2 to TRBJ2-7; 7 nucleotides line up with TRBD1. With V trimmed by 5 bases and J by 2 bases, 9 bases remained unmatched. CDR1 is SGHTA and CDR2 is FQGNSA in the germline V gene. This CDR3 is built from 15 residues. CDR3: CASSPRYGQAYEQYF. The CDR3 bases are TGTGCCAGCAGCCCCCGTTATGGACAGGCCTACGAGCAGTACTTC.

A single count supports this clone. This chain joins TRBV28 and TRBJ1-1; weak D call: TRBD1 (5 bases). Germline V lookup: CDR1 MDHEN, CDR2 SYDVKM. The germline V and J ends were trimmed by 7 bases and 2 bases, with 11 bases remaining between them. This CDR3 contains 13 residues. The DNA for the CDR3 is TGTGCCAGCAAAGACAGATCAAACACTGAAGCTTTCTTT. It specifies CASKDRSNTEAFF.

The genes are TRBV4-1 and TRBJ1-1; D is perhaps TRBD1 (6 bases). V was cut by 1 base and J by 1 base, with 10 bases left in between. The CDR3 has 15 amino acids. CDR1 is MGHRA, CDR2 YSYEKL, per germline. In DNA, the CDR3 is TGCGCCAGCAGCCAAGCCCAGGGGTCGAACACTGAAGCTTTCTTT. As protein: CASSQAQGSNTEAFF.